Below, one TCR beta chain is given with its context. The specificity of this receptor is unknown. No base-level quality is on record; no much larger clone is a single base apart. TCRbeta CDR3 regions were amplified from genomic DNA by means of the immunoSEQ Assay, a bias-controlled multiplex PCR. The study's own analysis went as follows. Within the assay, amplification of reference gene primers was used to estimate how many nucleated cells each sample contained. To quantify the absolute abundance of each unique TCRbeta CDR3 rearrangement, sequence reads were collapsed and filtered. For each sample, productive Simpson clonality was calculated as the square root of Simpson's diversity index across productive rearrangements. TCRdb took over this immuneACCESS table, retaining in-frame rearrangements with V and J assigned. Such tables are incomplete; in checked studies, under half of the missing clones stem from an unresolved V gene, and the remainder is unexplained. V and J calls and clone size are those listed in that table; D and trimming were worked out from the DNA. Counted in this sample were some 300,000 clones; approximately 88% of them appeared once. The ten biggest clones cover around 0.92% of the sample.

Enrolling through a virtual design, the prospective study's participants ranged in age from roughly 18 to 90 years and lived across 24 United States geographic areas. Cohort assignment in the prospective study relied on participant-reported clinical history from a screening survey and a study questionnaire. Recovered participants in ImmuneRACE Cohort 3 were defined as having two consecutive negative NP/OP PCR tests, clearance from a healthcare professional, or resolution of symptoms. In the prospective study, mobile phlebotomists collected whole blood, serum and a nasopharyngeal or oropharyngeal swab from each participant. Prospective study participants could optionally give additional blood draws and questionnaires over a roughly two-month period. Before DNA extraction, prospective study blood samples were shipped either frozen or at room temperature. The V end gives up 5 bases and the J end 0 bases, leaving 8 bases in the junction not matched to a gene. The CDR3 runs 15 amino acids, cysteine and phenylalanine included. This entry keeps only the CDR3 DNA: 45 bases, framed from base 1. The germline V gene provides CDR1 SGHRS and CDR2 YFSETQ.

This entry is derived from a study of blood T cell repertoires in COVID-19 (dated by TCRdb to 2020 to 2022). At the level of the whole study: Samples from collaborators originated in the United States, Italy and Spain and spanned both the acute and convalescent phases of COVID-19. The material from the prospective study consisted of cDNA or gDNA derived from T cells, B-cell-depleted T cells, or PBMCs. Deeply sampled blood TCRbeta repertoires from subjects exposed to, actively infected with, or recovered from COVID-19 were included in the dataset. A freely available public database, intended as a resource for researchers studying the immune response to SARS-CoV-2, is where the repertoires were released. Samples were obtained from the ongoing ImmuneRACE study (first 160 participants) and from 1,254 subjects provided by 6 global collaborators. Sample metadata almost always included a de-identified subject ID, COVID-19 status, age in years and sex. HLA class I and class II types, where available, came from metadata supplied by the sample provider rather than from assay-based typing.

Here is what the overall study found, with its caveats: The amount of clinical and demographic metadata varied by source and participant and was provided uncurated.

The sequence derives from a woman aged 25 to 39 who had recovered from COVID-19. In this chain, TRBV5-1 is recombined with TRBJ2-7, with TRBD1 matching 7 junction bases. What was sequenced was PBMCs or T cells enriched from blood (not recorded which). The CDR3: CASSRQGPSSYEQYF. The DNA sequence is TGCGCCAGCAGTCGACAGGGCCCAAGCTCCTACGAGCAGTACTTC.